This note documents a single T cell receptor (beta chain) sequence. Its antigen is as yet unknown. Germline lookup yields CDR1 SGHAT and CDR2 FQNNGV. The CDR3 spans 12 residues. Between the trimmed V and J ends, which lost 3 bases and 3 bases, there was a span of 4 bases. The source of the sample is a study of lymphopenia after photon versus proton radiotherapy. Overall study findings and caveats: Post-nadir diversity loss with photons came from oligoclonal expansion, particularly CD8+ Temra cells. Proton therapy kept repertoires fairly stable, unlike photons, which gained effector/memory cells.

Sequencing was performed with immunoSEQ multiplex PCR; in TCRdb, only in-frame clones are kept and a portion is missing. This repertoire shows 25,000 to 30,000 clones, roughly 89% found once; its top ten account for over 45%. The sample was peripheral blood, taken from a patient treated with proton-based radiotherapy. The clonotype comes from a woman aged 60-75 years with cholangiocarcinoma. Some clones in this sample may be carry-over from other donors' samples. The V and J genes are TRBV11-2 and TRBJ2-3; unclear D gene. CDR3 DNA sequence: TGTGCCAGCAGCTTCTGGACAGATACGCAGTATTTT. This codes for CASSFWTDTQYF.